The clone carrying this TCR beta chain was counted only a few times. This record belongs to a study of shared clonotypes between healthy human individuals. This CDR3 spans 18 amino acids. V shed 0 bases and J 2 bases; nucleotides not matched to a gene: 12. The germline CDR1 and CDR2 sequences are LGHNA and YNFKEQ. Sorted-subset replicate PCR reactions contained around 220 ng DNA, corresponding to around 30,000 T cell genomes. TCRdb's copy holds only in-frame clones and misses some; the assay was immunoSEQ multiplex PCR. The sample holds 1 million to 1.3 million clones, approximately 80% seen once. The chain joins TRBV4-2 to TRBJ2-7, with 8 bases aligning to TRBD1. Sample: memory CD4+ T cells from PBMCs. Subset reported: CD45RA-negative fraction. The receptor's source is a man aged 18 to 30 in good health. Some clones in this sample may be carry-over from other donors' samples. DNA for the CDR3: TGTGCCAGCAGCCAAGACCTGCTAAAAGGACAGGGAGCCTACGAGCAGTACTTC. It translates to CASSQDLLKGQGAYEQYF.